The rows below give T cell receptor beta chains drawn from one sample of a study of CD8 T cells in Susac syndrome. MiXCR was run by TCRdb on the immunoSEQ multiplex PCR reads, yielding one entry per CDR3 protein. Of 180,000 or so distinct CDR3 sequences in the sample, approximately 95% were seen once. Sequencing used CD4+ T cells from PBMCs. These receptor sequences come from a human donor in good health. Each CDR3 is given with its conserved first and last residue. Each record gives: J gene, D gene, V gene, CDR3 protein, CDR3 DNA. The D gene is left open where the match is weak.

TRBJ2-1	NA	TRBV29-1	CSVAEERNEQFF	TGCAGCGTTGCTGAGGAAAGGAATGAGCAGTTCTTC
TRBJ2-1	NA	TRBV7-3	CASSFEGEQFF	TGTGCCAGCAGCTTCGAAGGTGAGCAGTTCTTC
TRBJ2-7	NA	TRBV28	CASSFVQSYEQYF	TGTGCCAGCAGTTTCGTCCAGTCCTACGAGCAGTACTTC
TRBJ1-2	NA	TRBV12-3/TRBV12-4	CASRSYSNNYGYTF	TGTGCCAGCAGGAGTTACAGTAATAACTATGGCTACACCTTC
TRBJ2-7	TRBD1	TRBV12-3/TRBV12-4	CASSFGTVGQYF	TGTGCCAGCAGTTTTGGGACAGTCGGGCAGTACTTC
TRBJ1-5	NA	TRBV20-1	CSATTGNNQPQHF	TGCAGTGCGACGACAGGCAACAATCAGCCCCAGCATTTT
TRBJ1-2	NA	TRBV4-3	CASSQDLGGGYGYTF	TGCGCCAGCAGCCAAGATCTTGGGGGCGGCTATGGCTACACCTTC
TRBJ2-7	TRBD2	TRBV27	CASSLSLAGVNEQYF	TGTGCCAGCAGTTTGTCGCTAGCGGGAGTCAACGAGCAGTACTTC
TRBJ2-7	NA	TRBV24-1	CATSPGQDYEQYF	TGTGCCACCTCTCCCGGGCAGGACTACGAGCAGTACTTC
TRBJ2-7	NA	TRBV27	CASSFLFPESPEQYF	TGTGCCAGCAGTTTTTTATTCCCGGAGTCCCCCGAGCAGTACTTC
TRBJ2-7	NA	TRBV3-1	CASSPFSAYEQYF	TGTGCCAGCAGCCCCTTTTCCGCTTACGAGCAGTACTTC